These 18 T cell receptor beta chains came from one sample sequenced in a study of patients and donors after allogeneic stem cell transplantation (dated by TCRdb to 2020 to 2022). The method behind the library was RT-PCR. Sequenced on a NextSeq 550. Using fastp trimming at Q25 and MiXCR clonotype assembly, TCRdb reanalyzed the public sequencing data and kept in-frame beta chains. Every distinct CDR3 protein forms one entry, paired with its most common genes and DNA. Recorded for this sample are more than 850,000 distinct CDR3 sequences; about a sixth of them occurred a single time. The ten largest clonotypes hold roughly 6% of the sample. Sequenced material: blood, either unsorted or a sorted T cell fraction (not recorded which). The receptors were sampled from a human donor who was either an allogeneic HSCT recipient or a stem cell or donor lymphocyte infusion donor (not recorded which). It is not recorded whose cells these are; they may come from a transplant donor.

This clonotype appeared many times. The J gene is TRBJ2-1, the V gene TRBV6-1; 11 positions agree with TRBD2. With 7 bases clipped from V and 6 bases from J, the junction kept 8 bases outside the gene matches. The CDR3 totals 15 residues. Germline V gene sequence: CDR1 MNHNS, CDR2 SASEGT. CDR3 nucleotides: TGTGCCAGCACGAGACTAGCGGGACGCACCAATGAGCAGTTCTTC. Residues: CASTRLAGRTNEQFF.

This clonotype was counted between two and nine times. The J gene is TRBJ2-7, the V gene TRBV29-1; TRBD1 agrees at 11 bases. The trim removed 2 bases at V and 6 bases at J, leaving 3 bases unmatched. CDR3 size: 13 residues. In germline, CDR1 is SQVTM, CDR2 ANQGSEA. CDR3 coding DNA: TGCAGCGTTGAATTGGACAGGGGGCTCGAGCAGTACTTC. This encodes CSVELDRGLEQYF.

V gene TRBV5-1 combines with J gene TRBJ1-2; TRBD1 agrees at 9 bases. V was pared by 4 bases and J by 3 bases, with 4 bases of the junction left unmatched. Germline V gives CDR1 SGHRS, CDR2 YFSETQ. The length of the CDR3 is 14 residues. The CDR3 reads CASSTGQGYYGYTF. The CDR3 coding sequence is TGCGCCAGCAGCACGGGACAGGGATACTATGGCTACACCTTC.

This clonotype came up a few times. The V and J genes are TRBV20-1 and TRBJ2-1, with 10 bases fitting TRBD2. The CDR3 sequence is 15 residues long. The junction had 10 bases not matched to a gene; V was cut back by 6 bases and J by 5 bases. Germline-derived CDR1 and CDR2 are DFQATT and SNEGSKA (reference sequence). Here the CDR3 reads CSAGGAGGRDNEQFF. The CDR3 region has the DNA TGCAGTGCGGGAGGAGCGGGAGGGCGAGACAATGAGCAGTTCTTC.

This clonotype was observed a handful of times. The rearrangement links TRBV5-1 to TRBJ1-4; D is possibly TRBD1 (5 bases). This CDR3 contains 16 residues. V gave up 4 bases and J gave up 0 bases, with 13 bases separating them. CDR1 is SGHRS and CDR2 is YFSETQ in the germline V gene. CDR3 nucleotide sequence: TGCGCCAGCAGCGGGGGGACGAGAGCAACTAATGAAAAACTGTTTTTT. Translated: CASSGGTRATNEKLFF.

This chain joins TRBV7-2 and TRBJ1-5; a possible D gene is TRBD1 (5 bases). Trimming removed 5 bases from V and 0 bases from J, with 17 bases in between. CDR3 length equals 17 residues. Germline assignment: CDR1 SGHTA and CDR2 FQGNSA. Written as DNA, the CDR3 is TGTGCCAGCAGCGGGGGGTCCGTGCCGTATAGCAATCAGCCCCAGCATTTT. It specifies CASSGGSVPYSNQPQHF.

V usage is TRBV20-1 and J usage is TRBJ2-1; unclear D gene. V lost 0 bases and J lost 5, with 11 bases in between. Germline V CDR1 and CDR2: DFQATT, SNEGSKA (reference sequence). The CDR3 is 14 residues long. This CDR3 is CSARDVGKNNEQFF. The CDR3, as DNA: TGCAGTGCTAGAGATGTAGGGAAAAACAATGAGCAGTTCTTC.

The rearrangement uses TRBV15 and TRBJ1-1; the match to TRBD1 covers 9 bases. V shed 5 bases and J 6 bases; nucleotides not matched to a gene: 7. Germline V gene data show CDR1 as LNHNV and CDR2 as YYDKDF (reference sequence). CDR3 length: 14 amino acids. The CDR3 DNA reads TGTGCCACCAGCCGGACAGGGGTGGGATCTGAAGCTTTCTTT. It translates to CATSRTGVGSEAFF. The full variable domain, its missing parts supplied by reference TRBV15 and TRBJ1-1, is DAMVIQNPRYQVTQFGKPVTLSCSQTLNHNVMYWYQQKSSQAPKLLFHYYDKDFNNEADTPDNFQSRRPNTSFCFLDIRSPGLGDTAMYLCATSRTGVGSEAFFGQGTRLTVV.

The chain couples TRBV7-9 to TRBJ2-7, with 8 nucleotides matching TRBD2. V lost 0 bases and J lost 2; bases outside the gene matches: 3. The CDR3 contains 15 residues. CDR1 is SEHNR and CDR2 is FQNEAQ in the germline V gene (reference sequence). CDR3 sequence reads: CASSLAGGATYEQYF. For the CDR3, the DNA is TGTGCCAGCAGCTTAGCCGGGGGGGCGACCTACGAGCAGTACTTC.

This clonotype was seen more than once but under ten times. The chain employs TRBV20-1 and TRBJ2-3, with 8 bases matching TRBD2. This CDR3 is built from 15 residues. Losses at the gene ends were 3 bases for V and 2 bases for J; bases not matched to a gene: 7. Germline V lookup: CDR1 DFQATT, CDR2 SNEGSKA (reference sequence). As DNA, the CDR3 is TGCAGTGCTAGTTCGCTAGCGGGCTCCACAGATACGCAGTATTTT. Encoded protein: CSASSLAGSTDTQYF.

This clonotype has more than one count but fewer than ten. This may be a read error, as it is one base from a much larger clone. The J gene is TRBJ2-1, the V gene TRBV29-1, with D perhaps TRBD2 (5 bases). The germline V gene has CDR1 SQVTM and CDR2 ANQGSEA. This CDR3 contains 10 residues. In nucleotides, the CDR3 is TGCAGCGCTAGCCACAATGAGCACTTCTTC. Residues: CSASHNEHFF.

This chain uses TRBV7-2 with TRBJ2-5; the D is unclear. The CDR3 length is 15 residues. CDR1 and CDR2 from the germline V gene are SGHTA and FQGNSA. V gave up 0 bases and J gave up 0 bases, with 8 bases separating them. As DNA, the CDR3 is TGTGCCAGCAGCTTAGCTCTTCGCTACCAAGAGACCCAGTACTTC. Translating gives CASSLALRYQETQYF.

The V gene is TRBV5-1, the J gene TRBJ2-3; 7 bases are a match to TRBD1. The ends lost 1 base at V and 4 bases at J; junction bases unmatched: 6. CDR1 is SGHRS, CDR2 YFSETQ, per germline. CDR3 length: 15 amino acids. Here the CDR3 reads CASSLIGQGADTQYF. The CDR3 DNA reads TGCGCCAGCAGCTTGATCGGTCAGGGGGCAGATACGCAGTATTTT.

J is TRBJ1-5 and V is TRBV2, with a weak D call TRBD1 (5 bases). This CDR3 is 15 amino acids long. Trimming cost V 4 bases and J 6 bases, with 16 bases left between them. From germline, CDR1 is SNHLY and CDR2 FYNNEI. Here the CDR3 DNA reads TGTGCCAGCAGTGGGGACTCCCGGGCGGGTCAGCCCCAGCATTTT. It specifies CASSGDSRAGQPQHF.

This rearrangement joins TRBV29-1 to TRBJ1-2; D possibly corresponds to TRBD1 (5 bases). V was cut by 6 bases and J by 7 bases, with 15 bases left in between. CDR1 is SQVTM, CDR2 ANQGSEA, per germline. The CDR3 is 12 residues long. The CDR3, as DNA: TGCAGCGTGGGGGGGGGGAATGCTGGCTACACCTTC. Translation gives CSVGGGNAGYTF.

This clonotype was found a few times. The chain employs TRBV29-1 and TRBJ1-1; 7 bases line up with TRBD1. The CDR3 totals 13 residues. CDR1 SQVTM and CDR2 ANQGSEA come from the germline V gene. The V segment lost 8 bases and the J segment 0 bases; nucleotides outside the gene matches: 6. The CDR3 is CSSHRGLNTEAFF. The CDR3 DNA is TGCAGCAGCCACAGGGGTCTGAACACTGAAGCTTTCTTT. The entire variable domain, with the rest obtained from reference TRBV29-1 and TRBJ1-1, is as follows: SAVISQKPSRDICQRGTSLTIQCQVDSQVTMMFWYRQQPGQSLTLIATANQGSEATYESGFVIDKFPISRPNLTFSTLTVSNMSPEDSSIYLCSSHRGLNTEAFFGQGTRLTVV.

This clonotype came up a few times. The chain has TRBV13 and TRBJ1-6, with D possibly being TRBD1 (5 bases). The V gene lost 5 bases and the J gene lost 8 bases, with 19 bases spanning the gap. The CDR3 covers 16 residues. In germline, CDR1 is PRHDT, CDR2 FYEKMQ (reference sequence). CDR3 sequence reads: CASSLGGNFFDSPLHF. The DNA of the CDR3 is TGTGCCAGCAGCCTCGGGGGAAACTTCTTTGATTCACCCCTCCACTTT.

The chain links TRBV6-1 to TRBJ1-5; D not resolved. The CDR3 covers 14 residues. V was clipped by 4 bases and J by 3 bases, with 10 bases between them. The germline V gene encodes CDR1 MNHNS and CDR2 SASEGT. This CDR3 is CASSGRLVNQPQHF. CDR3 in DNA: TGTGCCAGCAGTGGTAGACTGGTCAATCAGCCCCAGCATTTT.